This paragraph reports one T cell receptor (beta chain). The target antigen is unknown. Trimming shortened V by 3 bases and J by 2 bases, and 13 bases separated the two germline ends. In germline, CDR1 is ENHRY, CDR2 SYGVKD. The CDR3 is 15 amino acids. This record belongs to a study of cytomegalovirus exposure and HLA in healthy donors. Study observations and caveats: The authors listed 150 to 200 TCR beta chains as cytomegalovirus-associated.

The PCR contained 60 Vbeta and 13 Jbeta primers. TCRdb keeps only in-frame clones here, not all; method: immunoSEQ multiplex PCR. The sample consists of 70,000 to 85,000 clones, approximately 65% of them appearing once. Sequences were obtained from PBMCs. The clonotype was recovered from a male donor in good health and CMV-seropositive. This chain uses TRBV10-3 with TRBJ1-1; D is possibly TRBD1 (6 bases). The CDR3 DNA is TGTGCCATCAGTGAAATACAGGGCCTCAACACTGAAGCTTTCTTT. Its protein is CAISEIQGLNTEAFF.